The 18 T cell receptor beta chains below come from one sample, sequenced in a study of OX40 agonist ivuxolimab in advanced cancers. The protocol was immunoSEQ multiplex PCR, while the TCRdb copy is restricted to in-frame clones and leaves out a portion. The sample has about 59,000 clones; under 95% are singletons. The sequences come from CD4+ or CD8+ T cells sorted from blood, collected in a trial of the OX40 agonist ivuxolimab. The receptors here all came from an adult with an advanced solid tumor such as melanoma, head and neck, liver or kidney cancer.

V is TRBV7-2 and J is TRBJ2-1; D not resolved. Trimming removed 5 bases at V and 8 bases at J, with 13 bases between. Per the germline V gene, CDR1 is SGHTA and CDR2 is FQGNSA. This CDR3 region has 13 residues. This chain's CDR3 is CASSPRLAYEQFF. CDR3 nucleotide sequence: TGTGCCAGCAGCCCCCGTCTGGCTTATGAGCAGTTCTTC.

V is TRBV11-2 and J is TRBJ2-1; D ambiguous. The CDR3 consists of 15 residues. The germline V and J ends were trimmed by 3 bases and 6 bases, with 15 bases remaining between them. Germline lookup yields CDR1 SGHAT and CDR2 FQNNGV. The CDR3 region is CASSFAWGISNEQFF. CDR3 nucleotides: TGTGCCAGCAGCTTCGCCTGGGGAATTAGCAATGAGCAGTTCTTC.

The rearrangement uses TRBV13 and TRBJ2-1, with 9 bases identical to TRBD2. Germline V gene lookup returns CDR1 PRHDT and CDR2 FYEKMQ (reference sequence). The CDR3 is made up of 16 amino acids. V trimming: 5 bases; J trimming: 0 bases; junction bases outside the gene matches: 5. CDR3 residues: CASSTNSGSSYNEQFF. As DNA, the CDR3 is TGTGCCAGCAGCACAAATAGCGGGAGCTCCTACAATGAGCAGTTCTTC.

This chain uses TRBV7-9 with TRBJ2-7; perhaps TRBD2 as D (5 bases). V lost 1 base and J 7 bases, leaving 11 bases between the germline ends. This CDR3 has 13 amino acids. The V gene's germline CDR1 is SEHNR and CDR2 FQNEAQ (reference sequence). CDR3 residues: CASSLGTSTEQYF. In DNA, the CDR3 is TGTGCCAGCAGCTTAGGGACTTCCACGGAGCAGTACTTC.

V is TRBV6-5 and J is TRBJ2-1; D tentatively fits TRBD1 or TRBD2 (6 bases each). Germline V gives CDR1 MNHEY, CDR2 SVGAGI. Trimming left V 8 bases short and J 10 bases short, with 12 bases between. The CDR3 totals 11 residues. The CDR3 is CASARGPEQFF. The CDR3 nucleotides are TGTGCCAGCGCCCGGGGGCCAGAGCAGTTCTTC.

The chain joins TRBV19 to TRBJ2-7; 11 nucleotides agree with TRBD2. The CDR3 has 15 amino acids. V dropped 3 bases and J dropped 1; count of bases not matched to a gene: 2. The germline gives CDR1 LNHDA, CDR2 SQIVND (reference sequence). This CDR3 reads CASSMASGGSYEQYF. CDR3 DNA sequence: TGTGCCAGTAGTATGGCTAGCGGGGGGTCCTACGAGCAGTACTTC.

This rearrangement joins TRBV4-1 to TRBJ2-5, with D perhaps matching TRBD1 (5 bases). The CDR3 runs to 17 residues. Trimming pared 0 bases from V and 5 bases from J, leaving 19 bases between. Germline assignment: CDR1 MGHRA and CDR2 YSYEKL. The CDR3 loop is CASSQDLPSTGFETQYF. Written as DNA, the CDR3 is TGCGCCAGCAGCCAAGACCTCCCGAGTACAGGTTTCGAGACCCAGTACTTC.

The chain employs TRBV27 and TRBJ2-5, with 9 bases lining up with TRBD2. CDR1 MNHEY and CDR2 SMNVEV come from the germline V gene (reference sequence). After removal of 4 bases from V and 4 bases from J, the junction contained 10 bases not matched to a gene. The CDR3 has 16 amino acids. DNA of the CDR3: TGTGCCAGCAGTTCCCCGACTAGCGGAGTAGCAGAGACCCAGTACTTC. Protein sequence: CASSSPTSGVAETQYF.

CDR3 protein: CASGTGASTDTQYF. The CDR3 DNA is TGTGCCAGTGGAACAGGGGCTAGCACAGATACGCAGTATTTT. The chain has TRBV19 and TRBJ2-3; 7 bases are a match to TRBD1. This CDR3 has 14 residues. Per the germline V gene, CDR1 is LNHDA and CDR2 is SQIVND (reference sequence). The V and J ends lost 8 bases and 0 bases, in that order; junction bases with no gene match: 5. Based on the CDR3 plus reference TRBV19 and TRBJ2-3, the full variable domain is DGGITQSPKYLFRKEGQNVTLSCEQNLNHDAMYWYRQDPGQGLRLIYYSQIVNDFQKGDIAEGYSVSREKKESFPLTVTSAQKNPTAFYLCASGTGASTDTQYFGPGTRLTVL.

The gene calls are TRBV5-4 and TRBJ2-7; perhaps TRBD2 as D (6 bases). V was shortened by 1 base and J by 3 bases, with 23 bases between the two germline ends. Germline values: CDR1 SGHNT, CDR2 YYREEE (reference sequence). This CDR3 comprises 18 residues. The CDR3 DNA is TGTGCCAGCAGCTTGCATCCCCCGGGTCCGGGAGCTGACTACGAGCAGTACTTC. Its translation: CASSLHPPGPGADYEQYF.

This clone has just a few counts. For the CDR3, the DNA is TGTGCCAGCAGCCAGATGGGCACTGAAGCTTTCTTT. Amino acid sequence: CASSQMGTEAFF. The rearrangement uses TRBV14 and TRBJ1-1; D uncertain. Trimming removed 3 bases at V and 4 bases at J, with 6 bases between. CDR3 size: 12 residues. The germline V gene encodes CDR1 SGHDN and CDR2 FVKESK.

DNA of the CDR3: TGTGCCAGCAGTGATCGGGACAGGATGACTTACGAGCAGTACTTC. It codes for CASSDRDRMTYEQYF. V usage is TRBV6-1 and J usage is TRBJ2-7, with 8 bases that match TRBD1. Germline CDR1 MNHNS, CDR2 SASEGT. J gave up 4 bases and V 3 bases, and 8 bases lay outside the gene matches. The CDR3 runs 15 residues.

This chain joins TRBV2 and TRBJ2-2; a weak D match, TRBD1 (5 bases). Germline-derived CDR1 and CDR2 are SNHLY and FYNNEI. This CDR3 spans 16 amino acids. The germline V and J ends were trimmed by 2 bases and 6 bases, with 16 bases remaining between them. The CDR3 region is CASSETGHGPPGELFF. The CDR3 bases are TGTGCCAGCAGTGAAACAGGACACGGCCCCCCCGGGGAGCTGTTTTTT.

The chain employs TRBV6-5 and TRBJ2-7, with 9 bases that match TRBD2. Germline CDR1 reads MNHEY; CDR2 reads SVGAGI. Losses at the gene ends were 6 bases for V and 6 bases for J; bases not matched to a gene: 6. The CDR3 has 13 residues. The CDR3 protein is CASSQGLATEQYF. The DNA of the CDR3 is TGTGCCAGCAGCCAAGGACTAGCGACCGAGCAGTACTTC.

This clone turned up a few times. CDR3 sequence reads: CASRAVGALYGYTF. The DNA of the CDR3 is TGTGCCAGCAGGGCAGTGGGGGCGCTCTATGGCTACACCTTC. The chain joins TRBV7-9 to TRBJ1-2; a weak D match, TRBD1 (6 bases). Trimming cost V 6 bases and J 4 bases, with 15 bases left between them. Germline CDR1 and CDR2: SEHNR and FQNEAQ (reference sequence). The CDR3 is 14 amino acids.

The CDR3 nucleotides are TGTGCCAGCAGTGTAACCCCTAGCGGGTCCTCCTACGAGCAGTACTTC. Residues: CASSVTPSGSSYEQYF. V and J are TRBV28 and TRBJ2-7; 8 bases agree with TRBD2. There are 16 residues in the CDR3. The V gene's germline CDR1 is MDHEN and CDR2 SYDVKM. V lost 5 bases, J lost 0 bases, and 9 bases stayed unmatched.

The V and J genes are TRBV18 and TRBJ2-4; perhaps TRBD2 as D (5 bases). CDR3 length: 15 residues. Germline values: CDR1 KGHSH, CDR2 LQKENI. V gave up 0 bases and J gave up 2 bases, with 8 bases separating them. CDR3: CASSPPSDSKNIQYF. The CDR3 DNA follows: TGTGCCAGCTCACCACCGTCGGACTCCAAAAACATTCAGTACTTC.

The chain combines TRBV13 with TRBJ2-4; tentatively, D is TRBD2 (6 bases). The V end was cut by 4 bases, the J end by 1 base, with 14 bases between. The CDR3 is made up of 16 amino acids. In germline, CDR1 is PRHDT, CDR2 FYEKMQ (reference sequence). CDR3 nucleotides: TGTGCCAGCAGCTCGGAGGGCCAATTGGCCAAAAACATTCAGTACTTC. It translates to CASSSEGQLAKNIQYF. The variable domain in full, with the rest retrieved from reference TRBV13 and TRBJ2-4, is AAGVIQSPRHLIKEKRETATLKCYPIPRHDTVYWYQQGPGQDPQFLISFYEKMQSDKGSIPDRFSAQQFSDYHSELNMSSLELGDSALYFCASSSEGQLAKNIQYFGAGTRLSVL.